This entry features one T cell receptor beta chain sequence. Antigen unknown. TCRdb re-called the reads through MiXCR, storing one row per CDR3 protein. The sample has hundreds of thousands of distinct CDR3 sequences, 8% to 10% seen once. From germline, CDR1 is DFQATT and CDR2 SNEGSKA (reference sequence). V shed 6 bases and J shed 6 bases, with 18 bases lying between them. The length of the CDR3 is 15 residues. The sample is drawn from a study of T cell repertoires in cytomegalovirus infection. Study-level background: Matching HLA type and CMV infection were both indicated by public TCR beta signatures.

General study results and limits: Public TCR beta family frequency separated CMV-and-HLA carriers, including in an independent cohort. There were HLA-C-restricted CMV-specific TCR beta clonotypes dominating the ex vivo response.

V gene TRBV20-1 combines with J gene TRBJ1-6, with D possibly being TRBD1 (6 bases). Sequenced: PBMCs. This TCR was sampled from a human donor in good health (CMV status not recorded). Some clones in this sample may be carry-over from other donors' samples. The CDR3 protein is CSAPRRGAGNSPLHF. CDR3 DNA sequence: TGCAGTGCCCCCCGAAGGGGGGCAGGTAATTCACCCCTCCACTTT.